Listed here are 17 T cell receptor beta chains from one sample, sequenced in a study of metastatic and nonmetastatic thyroid tumors. Patients underwent thyroid surgery, and none had received any treatment before it. TCRdb reassembled clones from the PCR reads with MiXCR. The sample has roughly 59,000 clones; 16% are singletons. Sequencing was carried out using blood. These receptors were obtained from a male donor with papillary thyroid cancer or a benign thyroid nodule (not recorded which). Some clones in this sample may be carry-over from other donors' samples.

The table lists this clone with many counts. This rearrangement joins TRBV4-1 to TRBJ2-2; 10 bases align to TRBD1. V trimming: 3 bases; J trimming: 5 bases; junction bases outside the gene matches: 6. Germline assignment: CDR1 MGHRA and CDR2 YSYEKL. The CDR3 sequence is 16 residues long. The CDR3 DNA follows: TGCGCCAGCAGCCATTGGGACAGGGGATTAACCGGGGAGCTGTTTTTT. As protein: CASSHWDRGLTGELFF.

This clone was seen many times. V usage is TRBV9 and J usage is TRBJ1-2, with D uncertain. Germline CDR1 and CDR2: SGDLS and YYNGEE. The CDR3 spans 13 residues. The V and J ends lost 0 bases and 2 bases respectively, with 5 bases between them. The CDR3 loop is CASSVDGNYGYTF. As DNA, the CDR3 is TGTGCCAGCAGCGTAGACGGAAACTATGGCTACACCTTC.

This clone has ten or more counts. V usage is TRBV10-1 and J usage is TRBJ1-5; no reliable D call. Trimming removed 3 bases from V and 7 bases from J, with 10 bases in between. Germline V CDR1 and CDR2: WNHNN, SYGVQD (reference sequence). The CDR3 runs 13 residues. The CDR3, as DNA: TGCGCCAGCAGTGACCTCAAGGACCAGCCCCAGCATTTT. Its translation: CASSDLKDQPQHF.

In this sample, this clone turned up many times. The CDR3 DNA reads TGTGCCAGCAGTTTAACGGCAGGAGAGCAGGAGGTGACTTTC. Amino acid sequence: CASSLTAGEQEVTF. V is TRBV27 and J is TRBJ2-6; possible D gene TRBD2, 5 bases. V was clipped by 2 bases and J by 17 bases, with 19 bases between them. Per the germline V gene, CDR1 is MNHEY and CDR2 is SMNVEV (reference sequence). The CDR3 consists of 14 residues.

This clone was seen at least ten times. The chain links TRBV18 to TRBJ2-5, with 8 bases fitting TRBD1. This CDR3 region has 13 residues. The J segment lost 4 bases and the V segment lost 5 bases, leaving 3 bases of the junction unmatched. Per germline, CDR1 KGHSH and CDR2 LQKENI. The CDR3 region has the DNA TGTGCCAGCTCATCAGGACAGGGAGAGACCCAGTACTTC. This codes for CASSSGQGETQYF. The whole variable domain, filled in from reference TRBV18 and TRBJ2-5, reads NAGVMQNPRHLVRRRGQEARLRCSPMKGHSHVYWYRQLPEEGLKFMVYLQKENIIDESGMPKERFSAEFPKEGPSILRIQQVVRGDSAAYFCASSSGQGETQYFGPGTRLLVL.

This clone was detected a few times. This may arise from a read error, as a much more abundant clone is one base away. The sample contains more than one DNA sequence encoding this CDR3. V usage is TRBV10-1 and J usage is TRBJ2-7; 8 bases agree with TRBD2. This CDR3 region has 15 residues. The germline V gene encodes CDR1 WNHNN and CDR2 SYGVQD (reference sequence). As DNA, the CDR3 is TGCGCAAGCAGTGAGTCGGGGGGGGGGTCCTACGAGCAGTACTTC. It specifies CASSESGGGSYEQYF.

In this sample, this clone turned up many times. The chain recombines TRBV27 with TRBJ1-2; D unclear. Per germline, CDR1 MNHEY and CDR2 SMNVEV (reference sequence). Trimming took 6 bases from V and 7 from J, leaving 27 bases between them. This CDR3 has 17 amino acids. CDR3 amino acids: CASRTLTSYQRSGGYTF. CDR3 nucleotides: TGTGCCAGCAGAACACTAACGAGCTACCAAAGGAGTGGTGGCTACACCTTC.

This chain joins TRBV6-1 and TRBJ2-7; D is unresolved. CDR1 and CDR2 from the germline V gene are MNHNS and SASEGT. The CDR3 sequence is 11 residues long. CDR3 protein: CARMNPYEQYV. Written as DNA, the CDR3 is TGTGCCAGAATGAACCCCTATGAGCAGTACGTC.

This clone showed up just a few times. V is TRBV28 and J is TRBJ2-7, with 7 positions matching TRBD1. The CDR3 runs to 13 residues. Germline V gene sequence: CDR1 MDHEN, CDR2 SYDVKM. Trimming removed 6 bases from V and 8 bases from J; junction bases left unmatched: 10. The CDR3 region is CASRPGQSYKQYF. DNA of the CDR3: TGTGCCAGCAGACCGGGACAGAGTTATAAGCAGTACTTC.

This clone was detected many times. The CDR3 DNA is TGCAGTGCTCCAGAGACAGGGAGAAACGAGCAGTACTTC. It translates to CSAPETGRNEQYF. The chain combines TRBV20-1 with TRBJ2-7; 7 bases line up with TRBD1. The CDR3 is 13 amino acids. With V trimmed by 5 bases and J by 5 bases, 9 bases remained unmatched. Germline CDR1 is DFQATT and CDR2 is SNEGSKA (reference sequence).

There are many counts of this clone. The chain is built from TRBV4-2 and TRBJ2-1; D ambiguous. Trimming removed 5 bases at V and 0 bases at J, with 11 bases between. CDR1 is LGHNA, CDR2 YNFKEQ, per germline. There are 15 residues in the CDR3. The CDR3 region is CASSVDESSYNEQFF. CDR3 sequence (DNA): TGTGCCAGCAGCGTCGATGAGAGCTCCTACAATGAGCAGTTCTTC.

To note about this clone: This may be a read error, as it is one base from a much larger clone. This chain uses TRBV3-1 with TRBJ1-1; a weak D match, TRBD1 (5 bases). CDR1 and CDR2 (germline): LGHDT, YNNKEL (reference sequence). The CDR3 runs to 14 residues. In DNA form, the CDR3 reads TGTGCCAGCAGCCAAGTGGCAGGGAGTACTGAATCTTTCTTT. Encoded protein: CASSQVAGSTESFF. The full variable domain, rest sourced from reference TRBV3-1 and TRBJ1-1, is DTAVSQTPKYLVTQMGNDKSIKCEQNLGHDTMYWYKQDSKKFLKIMFSYNNKELIINETVPNRFSPKSPDKAHLNLHINSLELGDSAVYFCASSQVAGSTESFFGQGTRLTVV.

This clone is medium-sized by share. The V gene is TRBV6-2 or TRBV6-3, the J gene TRBJ2-2; a weak D match, TRBD2 (5 bases). The ends were cut back, 2 bases at V and 5 bases at J, with 6 bases in the middle. The CDR3 consists of 13 residues. Germline values: CDR1 MNHEY, CDR2 SVGEGT. The CDR3 sequence: CASSYGETGELFF. CDR3 in DNA: TGTGCCAGCAGTTACGGGGAGACCGGGGAGCTGTTTTTT.

This clone appeared many times. The V gene is TRBV3-1, the J gene TRBJ1-3; possibly TRBD1 for D (5 bases). V was shortened by 6 bases and J by 7 bases, with 19 bases between the two germline ends. Germline V CDR1 and CDR2: LGHDT, YNNKEL (reference sequence). The CDR3 loop spans 15 amino acids. The CDR3 loop reads CASRPGTVDVNTIYF. CDR3 DNA sequence: TGTGCCAGCAGACCCGGGACGGTGGATGTCAACACCATATATTTT.

In its sample, this clone was seen many times. The chain links TRBV11-1 to TRBJ2-3, with 7 nucleotides matching TRBD2. There are 16 residues in the CDR3. Germline-derived CDR1 and CDR2 are SGHAT and FQDESV (reference sequence). V shed 3 bases, J shed 0 bases, and the junction held 6 bases outside the gene matches. The CDR3 loop is CASSLLGGFSTDTQYF. The CDR3 coding sequence is TGTGCCAGCAGCTTGCTGGGGGGGTTCAGCACAGATACGCAGTATTTT.

This clone has a count of ten or more. V and J are TRBV9 and TRBJ1-6; a possible D gene is TRBD1 (5 bases). The germline V gene has CDR1 SGDLS and CDR2 YYNGEE. The CDR3 covers 11 residues. Here the CDR3 reads CTGQGDSPLHF. Written as DNA, the CDR3 is TGTACCGGACAAGGTGATTCACCCCTCCACTTT.

This clone came up a few times. The junction differs from germline at one of its ends, possibly a read error. This chain joins TRBV6-5 and TRBJ1-1; D uncertain. The CDR3 is made up of 14 amino acids. The V gene's germline CDR1 is MNHEY and CDR2 SVGAGI. The CDR3 here is CASSYSACNTESFF. The CDR3 DNA sequence: TGTGCCAGCAGTTACTCGGCATGCAACACTGAATCTTTCTTT.